The entry that follows covers one TCR beta chain sequence. This entry comes from a study of cytomegalovirus exposure and HLA in healthy donors. In germline, CDR1 is SNHLY, CDR2 FYNNEI. The CDR3 consists of 13 residues. The V and J ends lost 8 bases and 10 bases respectively, with 15 bases between them. It was with 60 Vbeta and 13 Jbeta primers that the PCR ran. TCRdb keeps only in-frame clones here, not all; method: immunoSEQ multiplex PCR. The data show 90,000 to 95,000 clones, approximately 78% seen once. The clonotype originates from a male donor in good health and CMV-seropositive. The J gene is TRBJ1-6, the V gene TRBV2, with D unclear. Sequenced: PBMCs. The CDR3 bases are TGTGCCAGCTTTGCGGGGATTCTATCACCCCTCCACTTT. Translating gives CASFAGILSPLHF.